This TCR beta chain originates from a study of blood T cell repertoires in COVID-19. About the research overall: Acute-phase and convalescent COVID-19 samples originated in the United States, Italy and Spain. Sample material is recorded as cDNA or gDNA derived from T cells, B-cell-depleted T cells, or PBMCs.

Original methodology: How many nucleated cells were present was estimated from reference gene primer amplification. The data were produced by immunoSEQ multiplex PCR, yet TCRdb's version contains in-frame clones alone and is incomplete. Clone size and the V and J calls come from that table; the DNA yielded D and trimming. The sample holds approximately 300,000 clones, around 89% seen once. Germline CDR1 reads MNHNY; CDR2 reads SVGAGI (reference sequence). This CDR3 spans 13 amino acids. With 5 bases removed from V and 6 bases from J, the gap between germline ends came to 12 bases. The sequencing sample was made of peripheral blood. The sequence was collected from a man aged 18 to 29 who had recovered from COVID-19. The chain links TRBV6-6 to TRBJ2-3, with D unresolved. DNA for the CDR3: TGTGCCAGCAGTAGCGCCCGGCCCGATACGCAGTATTTT. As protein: CASSSARPDTQYF.